This TCR beta chain was identified in a study of spatial heterogeneity in lung cancer (dated by TCRdb to the late 2010s). Background on the whole study: Beta-chain transcripts were consistently detected in greater numbers than alpha-chain transcripts, which likely reflects a higher abundance of beta-chain transcripts. In the raw uncorrected reads, each unique combination of TCR and UMI appeared more than ten times on average. In non-small cell lung cancer, the study quantitatively compared TCR alpha and beta repertoires across several tumor regions, matched nontumor lung, and blood. Nonsynonymous mutation counts, determined by whole-exome sequencing of tumor tissue, were related to TCR repertoire features. At surgery, around 200 tumor regions, 61 to 75 matched nontumor lung samples and more than 55 PBMC samples were TCR-sequenced for both alpha and beta chains. Overall results and qualifications from the work: Additional single-cell paired TCR alpha and beta sequencing was considered necessary to confirm, at a functional level, the hypothesis that regional TCRs recognize regional mutations.

In this sample, this clonotype turned up many times. The antigen this receptor binds is unknown. No base quality information exists; no much larger clone differs at one position. Since it is a stray read in a library aimed at alpha chains, this beta chain has a size that is not meaningful. Looking up the germline V gene (reference sequence) yields CDR1 DFQATT and CDR2 SNEGSKA. The CDR3 runs 14 residues from the cysteine to the phenylalanine. This entry keeps only the CDR3 DNA: 42 bases, framed from base 1. V loses 0 bases of germline sequence and J loses 0 bases, and the interval between the two ends is 9 bases. The library was prepared using 5' RACE. For sequencing, a NextSeq 500 was employed. To allow correction of PCR and sequencing errors, the TCR library protocol tagged every TCR cDNA molecule with a unique molecular identifier. Per the original workflow: TCR identification, UMI-based error correction and CDR3 extraction were all carried out with Decombinator tools. Expanded TCRs were defined as those above a frequency of 2 per 1,000, corresponding to the top 1% of the tumor frequency distribution. Each repertoire was subsampled 100 times to 5,000 TCRs, after which Renyi diversity was computed with the R vegan package. CDR3 similarity networks were built from amino acid triplet string-kernel similarity, connecting CDR3s with pairwise similarity above 0.82. TCRdb's own reprocessing of the public reads used fastp at Q25 and MiXCR and kept productive beta chains. Each entry merges the rows of one CDR3 protein and shows their most common DNA and genes. TCRdb's processing, not the study's, gives the V and J calls here. Here the sample has approximately 15,000 distinct CDR3 sequences; just over 3.5% occur a single time. The top ten constitute approximately 9% of the sample.

The label giving this sample's time point can be read as: sample taken at primary tumor resection. The donors were more than 60 patients from the lung TRACERx cohort who had early-stage, untreated non-small cell lung cancer. For TCR sequencing, whole RNA was extracted from tumor and nontumor lung tissue, or from cryopreserved PBMC samples, and no cell sorting was done. Only patients with enough RNA available from two or more tumor regions were chosen for TCR sequencing. Before being selected, tumor and adjacent nontumor lung specimens were reviewed by a lung pathologist. Source: normal lung tissue next to the tumor, taken at surgery. The V and J segments used are TRBV20-1 and TRBJ2-7, with a tentative D call of TRBD1 or TRBD2, each matching 6 bases. The receptor comes from a male donor with early-stage non-small cell lung cancer. CDR3 loop: CSAREGGLSYEQYF. The bases read TGCAGTGCTAGAGAAGGGGGACTCTCCTACGAGCAGTACTTC.